These T cell receptor beta chains were read from a single sample in a study of human T cells and chemical hapten exposure. MiXCR was run by TCRdb on the RACE reads, yielding one entry per CDR3 protein. Here the sample spans a few hundred thousand distinct CDR3 sequences, around 4.8% being singletons. Material: whole blood, obtained in connection with sensitization to the hapten diphenylcyclopropenone (DPC). The origin of the receptors is a woman aged 45-59 years with alopecia areata. Some clones in this sample may be carry-over from other donors' samples. Each CDR3 is given with its conserved first and last residue. D genes are given only for firm matches. Not every row has a clone size; where given, it reads once, few, many or a size class.

clone size	V gene	J gene	D gene	CDR3 protein	CDR3 DNA
many	TRBV7-2	TRBJ1-5	.	CASSLEGLRNQPQHF	TGTGCCAGCAGCTTAGAAGGACTCCGGAATCAGCCCCAGCATTTT
many	TRBV12-3/TRBV12-4	TRBJ2-3	.	CASSSSYGTDTQYF	TGTGCCAGCAGCAGCAGTTACGGCACAGATACGCAGTATTTT
many	TRBV10-3	TRBJ2-1	TRBD2	CAISGREGSSYNEQFF	TGTGCCATCAGCGGCCGGGAGGGGAGCTCCTACAATGAGCAGTTCTTC
.	TRBV11-2	TRBJ2-3	.	CASSLGLATPHTQYF	TGTGCCAGCAGCCTAGGACTTGCGACACCCCATACGCAGTATTTT
few	TRBV12-3/TRBV12-4	TRBJ2-5	.	CASSPTSGGRQETQYF	TGTGCCAGCAGTCCAACCTCCGGGGGCCGTCAAGAGACCCAGTACTTC
many	TRBV7-9	TRBJ2-1	TRBD2	CASSPPSGPSYNEQFF	TGTGCCAGCAGCCCACCTAGCGGGCCATCCTACAATGAGCAGTTCTTC
many	TRBV24-1	TRBJ2-1	TRBD2	CATSDFTSGNLNEQFF	TGTGCCACCAGTGATTTTACTAGCGGGAACCTTAATGAGCAGTTCTTC
.	TRBV20-1	TRBJ2-3	TRBD2	CSANLAGGIDTQYF	TGCAGTGCCAATCTAGCGGGGGGCATAGATACGCAGTATTTT
many	TRBV27	TRBJ1-5	TRBD1	CASSFLQGNQPQHF	TGTGCCAGCAGTTTTCTACAGGGGAATCAGCCCCAGCATTTT
many	TRBV2	TRBJ1-5	.	CASSSIRSDQPQHF	TGTGCCAGCAGCTCTATAAGGTCGGATCAGCCCCAGCATTTT
few	TRBV20-1	TRBJ2-7	TRBD1	CSARDGDRGRYEQYF	TGCAGTGCTAGAGATGGGGACAGGGGAAGGTACGAGCAGTACTTC
many	TRBV28	TRBJ1-1	TRBD1	CASKSEQGALYTEAFF	TGTGCCAGCAAGTCGGAACAGGGGGCATTGTACACTGAAGCTTTCTTT
many	TRBV6-2/TRBV6-3	TRBJ1-1	.	CASSYVGTVNTEAFF	TGTGCCAGCAGTTACGTGGGGACGGTGAACACTGAAGCTTTCTTT
many	TRBV2	TRBJ1-5	.	CASSDSAGLSQPQHF	TGTGCCAGCAGTGATTCGGCAGGGCTAAGTCAGCCCCAGCATTTT
many	TRBV4-1	TRBJ2-7	.	CASSQPADFSSYEQYF	TGCGCCAGCAGCCAACCCGCGGACTTCAGCTCCTACGAGCAGTACTTC
many	TRBV15	TRBJ2-7	TRBD1	CATSGDRGYEQYF	TGTGCCACCAGCGGCGACAGGGGATACGAGCAGTACTTC
many	TRBV14	TRBJ2-5	TRBD2	CASSGYLGLAEETQYF	TGTGCCAGCAGCGGTTACTTGGGACTAGCGGAAGAGACCCAGTACTTC
many	TRBV7-2	TRBJ1-5	.	CASSLKGANSNQPQHF	TGTGCCAGCAGCTTAAAAGGAGCGAATAGCAATCAGCCCCAGCATTTT
.	TRBV6-1	TRBJ2-1	TRBD2	CASSGTSGIDNEQFF	TGTGCCAGCAGTGGGACTAGCGGGATAGACAATGAGCAGTTCTTC
many	TRBV7-9	TRBJ2-5	TRBD2	CASSSPWVAGEETQYF	TGTGCCAGCAGCTCCCCCTGGGTAGCGGGAGAGGAGACCCAGTACTTC
.	TRBV20-1	TRBJ2-7	TRBD1	CSASIPSGTGKNEQYF	TGCAGTGCTAGTATTCCCTCCGGGACAGGGAAGAACGAGCAGTACTTC
.	TRBV7-2	TRBJ1-2	.	CASSLDGMLKGGYTF	TGTGCCAGCAGCTTAGACGGCATGTTAAAAGGGGGCTACACCTTC
many	TRBV5-1	TRBJ2-1	.	CASSLAPGALFSEQFF	TGCGCCAGCAGCTTGGCCCCAGGGGCTCTTTTTTCTGAGCAGTTCTTC
few	TRBV20-1	TRBJ1-3	.	CSATTTGPGNTIYF	TGCAGTGCTACTACTACAGGGCCAGGAAACACCATATATTTT
.	TRBV12-3/TRBV12-4	TRBJ1-6	.	CASSFGTTNSPLHF	TGTGCCAGCAGTTTTGGAACCACCAATTCACCCCTCCACTTT
many	TRBV6-5	TRBJ2-3	.	CATRSLHTQYF	TGTGCCACCAGGTCTCTCCATACGCAGTATTTT
many	TRBV7-9	TRBJ2-1	.	CASSPRGYLRNEQFF	TGTGCCAGCAGCCCGAGAGGCTATCTGCGCAATGAGCAGTTCTTC